Each of the 4 T cell receptor beta chains below was sequenced from the same sample in a study of Ad26.COV2.S vaccination and SARS-CoV-2 variants (dated by TCRdb to 2020 to 2022). The sample's time point label, decoded: individuals recovered from natural SARS-CoV-2 infection. The library was obtained by the immunoSEQ multiplex PCR assay. TCRdb took this table from immuneACCESS and kept in-frame rearrangements with V and J called. Such tables lack part of the clones; where checked against another copy, unresolved V genes explain under half of the gap, and the rest is unexplained. The sample table contains about 180,000 clones; only one count was recorded for roughly 87% of them. Less than 6% of the sample is in the top ten clones. The specimen comprised peripheral blood, sampled after recovery from COVID-19. Source of these receptors: a human donor who had recovered from COVID-19.

The chain has TRBV6-5 and TRBJ2-3; TRBD2 matches 10 bases. The V gene's germline CDR1 is MNHEY and CDR2 SVGAGI. V lost 8 bases, J lost 2 bases, and 7 bases stayed unmatched. This CDR3 is 15 amino acids long. In DNA, the CDR3 is TGTGCCAGCCAGCGGACTAGCGGTTCCACAGATACGCAGTATTTT. This gives the protein CASQRTSGSTDTQYF.

The chain combines TRBV7-3 with TRBJ2-2; D may be TRBD2 (5 bases). V was shortened by 5 bases and J by 3 bases, with 10 bases between the two germline ends. Looked up from germline, CDR1 is SGHTA and CDR2 is FQGTGA. This CDR3 spans 14 amino acids. The CDR3 DNA reads TGTGCCAGCAGCGGCGAGGGATACACCGGGGAGCTGTTTTTT. This gives the protein CASSGEGYTGELFF.

The genes are TRBV5-1 and TRBJ1-1, with 8 bases lining up with TRBD1. V lost 2 bases and J lost 2; bases outside the gene matches: 5. This CDR3 region has 15 residues. Germline V gene sequence: CDR1 SGHRS, CDR2 YFSETQ. The CDR3 spells CASSFWTGTNTEAFF. As DNA, the CDR3 is TGCGCCAGCAGCTTTTGGACAGGGACAAACACTGAAGCTTTCTTT.

This clone has just a few counts. V is TRBV16 and J is TRBJ1-2, with D possibly TRBD1 on 5 matching bases. Trimming took 3 bases from V and 6 from J, leaving 20 bases between them. The CDR3 runs to 16 residues. Germline V CDR1 and CDR2: KGHSY, FQNENV. CDR3 in amino acids: CASSHRGRGSFNGYTF. The CDR3 DNA follows: TGTGCCAGCAGCCATCGGGGGAGGGGATCTTTTAATGGCTACACCTTC.